This T cell receptor beta chain was identified in a study of blood T cells in healthy people across ages. Study-level findings and limits: With naive T cell percentage, TCR beta diversity showed a strong correlation.

The germline V gene encodes CDR1 SGHTA and CDR2 FQGTGA. V gave up 5 bases and J gave up 5 bases, with 12 bases separating them. The CDR3 has 14 residues. For the second PCR, which ran for roughly 7 to 11 cycles, a sample-barcoded 5' primer and a J-beta primer mix were used. TCRdb fed the 5' RACE reads into MiXCR, producing one record per CDR3 protein. The data contain hundreds of thousands of distinct CDR3 sequences, about half of them seen just once; the ten biggest clones take up less than 20%. This clonotype showed up just a few times. Its specificity is not known. This chain joins TRBV7-3 and TRBJ2-2, with D perhaps TRBD2 (6 bases). The material sequenced was blood. The clonotype was recovered from a man at least 80 years old in good health. The chain's CDR3 is CASSPGLVTGELFF. In DNA, the CDR3 is TGTGCCAGCAGCCCGGGACTTGTTACCGGGGAGCTGTTTTTT.